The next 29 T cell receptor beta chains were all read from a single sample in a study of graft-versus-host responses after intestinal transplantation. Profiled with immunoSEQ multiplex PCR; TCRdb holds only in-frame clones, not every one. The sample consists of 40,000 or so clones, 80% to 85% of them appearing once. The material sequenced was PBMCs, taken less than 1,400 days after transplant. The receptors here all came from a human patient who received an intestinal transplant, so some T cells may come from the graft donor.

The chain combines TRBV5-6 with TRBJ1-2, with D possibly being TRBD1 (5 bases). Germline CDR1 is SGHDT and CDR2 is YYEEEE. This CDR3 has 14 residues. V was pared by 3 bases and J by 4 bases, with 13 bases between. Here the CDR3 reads CASSSNGGAYGYTF. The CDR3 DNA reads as TGTGCCAGCAGCTCTAATGGGGGAGCCTATGGCTACACCTTC.

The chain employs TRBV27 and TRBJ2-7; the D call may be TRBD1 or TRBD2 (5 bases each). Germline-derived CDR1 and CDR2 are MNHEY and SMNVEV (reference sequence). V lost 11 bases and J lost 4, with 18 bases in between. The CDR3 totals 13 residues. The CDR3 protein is CAAGAGARYEQYF. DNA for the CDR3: TGTGCCGCCGGGGCCGGGGCGCGGTACGAGCAGTACTTC.

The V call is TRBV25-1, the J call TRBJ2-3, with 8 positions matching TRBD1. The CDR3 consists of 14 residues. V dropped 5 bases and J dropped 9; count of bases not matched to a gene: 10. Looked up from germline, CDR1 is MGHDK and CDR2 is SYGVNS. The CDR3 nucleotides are TGTGCCAGCAGTTCTGGGGGAACAGGGGGAACGCAGTATTTT. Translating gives CASSSGGTGGTQYF.

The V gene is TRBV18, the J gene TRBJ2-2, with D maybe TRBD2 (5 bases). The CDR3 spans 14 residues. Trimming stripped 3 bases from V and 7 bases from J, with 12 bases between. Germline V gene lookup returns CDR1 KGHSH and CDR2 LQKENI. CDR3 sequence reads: CASSPLRGLGELFF. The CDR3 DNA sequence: TGTGCCAGCTCACCTCTGAGAGGACTCGGGGAGCTGTTTTTT.

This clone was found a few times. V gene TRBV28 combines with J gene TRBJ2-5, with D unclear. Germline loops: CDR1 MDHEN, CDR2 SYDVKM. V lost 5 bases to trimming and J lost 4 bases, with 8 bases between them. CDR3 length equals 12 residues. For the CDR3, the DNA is TGTGCCAGCAGTCCCTCTGGAGAGACCCAGTACTTC. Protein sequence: CASSPSGETQYF. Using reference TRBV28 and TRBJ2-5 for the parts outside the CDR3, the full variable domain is DVKVTQSSRYLVKRTGEKVFLECVQDMDHENMFWYRQDPGLGLRLIYFSYDVKMKEKGDIPEGYSVSREKKERFSLILESASTNQTSMYLCASSPSGETQYFGPGTRLLVL.

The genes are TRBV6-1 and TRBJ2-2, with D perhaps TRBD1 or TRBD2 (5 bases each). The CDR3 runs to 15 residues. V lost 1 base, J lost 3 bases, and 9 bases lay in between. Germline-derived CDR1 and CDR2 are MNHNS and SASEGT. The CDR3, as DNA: TGTGCCAGCAGTGAAGGAGGGACGGACACCGGGGAGCTGTTTTTT. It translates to CASSEGGTDTGELFF.

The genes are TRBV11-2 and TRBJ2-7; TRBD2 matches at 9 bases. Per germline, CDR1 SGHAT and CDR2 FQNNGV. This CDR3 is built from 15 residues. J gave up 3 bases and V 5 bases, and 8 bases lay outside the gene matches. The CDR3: CASSLRAGGNYEQYF. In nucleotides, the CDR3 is TGTGCCAGCAGCCTTAGGGCGGGGGGGAACTACGAGCAGTACTTC.

The CDR3 is CASRESGWSPQHF. The CDR3 DNA reads TGTGCCAGCAGGGAGTCAGGGTGGTCTCCCCAGCATTTT. The chain has TRBV6-1 and TRBJ1-5; D possibly corresponds to TRBD1 (5 bases). V was clipped by 6 bases and J by 10 bases, with 16 bases between them. The CDR3 has 13 amino acids. Per germline, CDR1 MNHNS and CDR2 SASEGT.

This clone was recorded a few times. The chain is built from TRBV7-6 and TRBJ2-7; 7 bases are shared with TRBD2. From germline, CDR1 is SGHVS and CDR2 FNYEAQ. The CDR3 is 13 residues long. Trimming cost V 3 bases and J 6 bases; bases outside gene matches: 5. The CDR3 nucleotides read TGTGCCAGCAGCTTCGGGGTAGCGGGCGAGCAGTACTTC. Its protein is CASSFGVAGEQYF.

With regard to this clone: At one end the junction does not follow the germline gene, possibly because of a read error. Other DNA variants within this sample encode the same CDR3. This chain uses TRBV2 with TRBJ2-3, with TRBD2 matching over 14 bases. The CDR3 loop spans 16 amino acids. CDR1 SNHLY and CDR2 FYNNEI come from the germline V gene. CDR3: CASRETSGRATDTQYF. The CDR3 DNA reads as TGTGCTAGCAGAGAGACTAGCGGGAGGGCCACAGATACGCAGTATTTT.

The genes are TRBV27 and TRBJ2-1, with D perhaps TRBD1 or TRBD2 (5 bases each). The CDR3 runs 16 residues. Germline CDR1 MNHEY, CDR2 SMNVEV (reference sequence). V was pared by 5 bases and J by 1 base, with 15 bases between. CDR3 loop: CASSPSGRESYNEQFF. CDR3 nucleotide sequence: TGTGCCAGCAGTCCCAGTGGCAGGGAGTCCTACAATGAGCAGTTCTTC.

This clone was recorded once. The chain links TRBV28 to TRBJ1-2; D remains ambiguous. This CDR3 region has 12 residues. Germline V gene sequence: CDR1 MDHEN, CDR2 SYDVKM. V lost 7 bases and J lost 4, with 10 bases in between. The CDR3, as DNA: TGTGCCAGCACTAACATTGGCTATGGCTACACCTTC. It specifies CASTNIGYGYTF.

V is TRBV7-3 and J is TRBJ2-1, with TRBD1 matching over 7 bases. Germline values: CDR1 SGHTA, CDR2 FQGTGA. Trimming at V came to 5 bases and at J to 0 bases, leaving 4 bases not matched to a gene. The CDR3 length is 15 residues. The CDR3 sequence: CASSQSGGSYNEQFF. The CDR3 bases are TGTGCCAGCAGCCAGTCAGGGGGCTCCTACAATGAGCAGTTCTTC.

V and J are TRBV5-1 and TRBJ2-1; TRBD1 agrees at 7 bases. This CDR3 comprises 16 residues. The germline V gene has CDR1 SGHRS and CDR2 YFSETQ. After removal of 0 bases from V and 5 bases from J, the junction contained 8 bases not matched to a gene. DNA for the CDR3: TGCGCCAGCAGCTTGGCCGGGACAGTCGCCCACAATGAGCAGTTCTTC. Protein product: CASSLAGTVAHNEQFF.

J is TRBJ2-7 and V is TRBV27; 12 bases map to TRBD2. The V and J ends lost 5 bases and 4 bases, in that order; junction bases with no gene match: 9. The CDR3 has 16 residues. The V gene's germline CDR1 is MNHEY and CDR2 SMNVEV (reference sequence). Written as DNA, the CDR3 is TGTGCCAGCAGTCCCGAGTGGACTAGCGGGGCATACGAGCAGTACTTC. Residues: CASSPEWTSGAYEQYF.

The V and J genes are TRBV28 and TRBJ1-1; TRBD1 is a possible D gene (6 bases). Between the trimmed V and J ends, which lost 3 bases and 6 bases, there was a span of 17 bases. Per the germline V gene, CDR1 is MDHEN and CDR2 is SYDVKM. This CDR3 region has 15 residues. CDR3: CASSLGDRDNAEAFF. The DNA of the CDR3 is TGTGCCAGCAGTTTGGGGGACCGGGACAATGCTGAAGCTTTCTTT.

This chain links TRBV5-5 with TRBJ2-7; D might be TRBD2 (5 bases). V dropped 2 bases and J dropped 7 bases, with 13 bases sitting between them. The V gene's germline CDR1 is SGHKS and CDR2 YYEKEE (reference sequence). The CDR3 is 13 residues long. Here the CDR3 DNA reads TGTGCCAGCAGCTTAGGACTGCAGCGGGAGCAGTACTTC. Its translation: CASSLGLQREQYF.

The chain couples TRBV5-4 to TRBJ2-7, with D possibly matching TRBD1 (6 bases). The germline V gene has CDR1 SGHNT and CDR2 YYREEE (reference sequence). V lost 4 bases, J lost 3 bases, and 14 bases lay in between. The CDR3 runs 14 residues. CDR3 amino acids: CASSPDQGRYEQYF. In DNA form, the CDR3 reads TGTGCCAGCAGCCCTGACCAGGGGCGCTACGAGCAGTACTTC.

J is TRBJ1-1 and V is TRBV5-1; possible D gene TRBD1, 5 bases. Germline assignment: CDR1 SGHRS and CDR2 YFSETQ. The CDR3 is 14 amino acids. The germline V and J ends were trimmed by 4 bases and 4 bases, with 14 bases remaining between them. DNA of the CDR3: TGCGCCAGCAGCCGGGGGACGGTGGCCACTGAAGCTTTCTTT. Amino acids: CASSRGTVATEAFF.

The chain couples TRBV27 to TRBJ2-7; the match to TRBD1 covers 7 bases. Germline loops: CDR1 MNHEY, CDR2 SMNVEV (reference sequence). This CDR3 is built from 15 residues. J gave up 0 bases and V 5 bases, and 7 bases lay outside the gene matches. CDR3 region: CASSPLTGPSYEQYF. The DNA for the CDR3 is TGTGCCAGCAGTCCGCTGACAGGGCCCTCCTACGAGCAGTACTTC.

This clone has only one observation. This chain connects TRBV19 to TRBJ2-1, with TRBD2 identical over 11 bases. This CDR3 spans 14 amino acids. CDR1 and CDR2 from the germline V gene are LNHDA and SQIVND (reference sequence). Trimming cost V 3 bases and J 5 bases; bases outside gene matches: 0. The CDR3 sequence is CASSMTSGNNEQFF. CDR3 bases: TGTGCCAGTAGTATGACTAGCGGGAACAATGAGCAGTTCTTC.

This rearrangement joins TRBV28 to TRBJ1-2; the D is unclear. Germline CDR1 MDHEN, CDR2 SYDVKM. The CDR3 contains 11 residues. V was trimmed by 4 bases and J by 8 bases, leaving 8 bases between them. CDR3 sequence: CASSSPGGYTF. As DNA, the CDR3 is TGTGCCAGCAGTTCACCGGGGGGCTACACCTTC.

CDR3 nucleotides: TGCGCCAGCAGGCCTCGGAGCGGGGGCACATCAGGGGAGCAGTTCTTC. It is translated as CASRPRSGGTSGEQFF. This chain uses TRBV4-1 with TRBJ2-1, with TRBD2 matching over 8 bases. The V and J ends lost 6 bases and 10 bases, in that order; junction bases with no gene match: 17. CDR3 length: 16 residues. Germline loops: CDR1 MGHRA, CDR2 YSYEKL.

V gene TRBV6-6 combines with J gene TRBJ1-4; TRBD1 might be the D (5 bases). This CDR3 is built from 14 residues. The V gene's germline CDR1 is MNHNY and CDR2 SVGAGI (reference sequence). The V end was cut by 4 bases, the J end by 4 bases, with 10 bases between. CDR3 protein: CASSWGSNNEKLFF. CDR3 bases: TGTGCCAGCAGTTGGGGCAGCAATAATGAAAAACTGTTTTTT.

CDR3 amino acids: CASSFDRTGFRNTIYF. The CDR3, as DNA: TGCGCCAGCAGCTTCGACCGGACAGGGTTCAGAAACACCATATATTTT. V is TRBV5-1 and J is TRBJ1-3; 8 bases are a match to TRBD1. V was pared by 2 bases and J by 5 bases, with 9 bases of the junction left unmatched. The CDR3 length is 16 residues. Germline CDR1 is SGHRS and CDR2 is YFSETQ.

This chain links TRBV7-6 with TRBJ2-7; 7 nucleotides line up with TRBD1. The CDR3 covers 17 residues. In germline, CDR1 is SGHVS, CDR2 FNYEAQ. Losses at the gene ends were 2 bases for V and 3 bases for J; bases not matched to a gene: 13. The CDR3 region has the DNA TGTGCCAGCAGCTTATACATCCGGGGCCAGGGGGACTACGAGCAGTACTTC. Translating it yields CASSLYIRGQGDYEQYF.

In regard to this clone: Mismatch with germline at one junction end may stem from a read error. Here the CDR3 DNA reads TGTGCCGGCAGCTTACTAGGGAATACAGATACGCAGTATTTT. Residues: CAGSLLGNTDTQYF. J is TRBJ2-3 and V is TRBV7-9, with TRBD2 as a possible D gene (5 bases). The germline gives CDR1 SEHNR, CDR2 FQNEAQ (reference sequence). CDR3 length equals 14 residues.

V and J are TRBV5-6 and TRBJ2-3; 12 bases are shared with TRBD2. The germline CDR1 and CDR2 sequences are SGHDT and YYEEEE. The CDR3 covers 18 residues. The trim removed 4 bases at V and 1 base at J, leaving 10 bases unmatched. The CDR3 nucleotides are TGTGCCAGCAGCGATCTAGCGGGGGGGCCGCTGGGCACAGATACGCAGTATTTT. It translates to CASSDLAGGPLGTDTQYF.

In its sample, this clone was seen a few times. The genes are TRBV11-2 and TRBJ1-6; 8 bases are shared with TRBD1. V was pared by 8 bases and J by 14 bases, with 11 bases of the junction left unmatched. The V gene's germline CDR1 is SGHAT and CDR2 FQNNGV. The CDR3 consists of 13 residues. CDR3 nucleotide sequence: TGTGCCAGCTCCGCAGGGGGCCCCGGTTCCCTCCACTTT. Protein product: CASSAGGPGSLHF.